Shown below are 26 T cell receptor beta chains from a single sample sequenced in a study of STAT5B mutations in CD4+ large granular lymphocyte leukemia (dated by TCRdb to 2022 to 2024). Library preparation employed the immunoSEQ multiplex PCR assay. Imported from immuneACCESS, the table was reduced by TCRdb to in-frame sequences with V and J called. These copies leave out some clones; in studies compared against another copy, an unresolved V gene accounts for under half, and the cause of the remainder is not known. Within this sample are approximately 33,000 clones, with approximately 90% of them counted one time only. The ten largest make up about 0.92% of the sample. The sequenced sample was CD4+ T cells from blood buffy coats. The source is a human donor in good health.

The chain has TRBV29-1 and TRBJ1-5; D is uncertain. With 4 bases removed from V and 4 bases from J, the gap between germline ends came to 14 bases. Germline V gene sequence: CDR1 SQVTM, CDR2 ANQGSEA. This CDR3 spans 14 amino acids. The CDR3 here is CSVGQQDPNQPQHF. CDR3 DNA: TGCAGCGTTGGACAACAAGACCCTAATCAGCCCCAGCATTTT.

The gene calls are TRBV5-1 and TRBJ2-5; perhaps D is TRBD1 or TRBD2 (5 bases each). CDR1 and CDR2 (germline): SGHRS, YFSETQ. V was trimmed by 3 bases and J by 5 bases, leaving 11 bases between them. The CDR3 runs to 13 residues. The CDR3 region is CASSYRDGETQYF. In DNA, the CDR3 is TGCGCCAGCAGCTACCGGGACGGTGAGACCCAGTACTTC.

CDR3 DNA sequence: TGCGCCAGCAGCTTGGGGGGGACGGTGATAACCCCAATGAACACTGAAGCTTTCTTT. This sequence encodes CASSLGGTVITPMNTEAFF. The chain is built from TRBV5-1 and TRBJ1-1, with a weak D call TRBD1 (5 bases). The V gene's germline CDR1 is SGHRS and CDR2 YFSETQ. V was trimmed by 0 bases and J by 0 bases, leaving 21 bases between them. CDR3 length equals 19 residues.

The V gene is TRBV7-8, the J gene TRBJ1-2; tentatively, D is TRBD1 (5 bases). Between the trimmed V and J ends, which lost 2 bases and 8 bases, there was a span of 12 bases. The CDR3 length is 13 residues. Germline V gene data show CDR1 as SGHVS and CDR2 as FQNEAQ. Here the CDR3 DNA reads TGTGCCAGCAGCTTACAGGGAGGTGAAGGCTACACCTTC. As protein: CASSLQGGEGYTF.

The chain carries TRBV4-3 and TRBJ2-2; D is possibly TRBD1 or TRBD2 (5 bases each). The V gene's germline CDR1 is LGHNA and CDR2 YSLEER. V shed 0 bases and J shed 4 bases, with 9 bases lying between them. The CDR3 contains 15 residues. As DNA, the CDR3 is TGCGCCAGCAGCCAAGAGGGGACCGTCACCGGGGAGCTGTTTTTT. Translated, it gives CASSQEGTVTGELFF.

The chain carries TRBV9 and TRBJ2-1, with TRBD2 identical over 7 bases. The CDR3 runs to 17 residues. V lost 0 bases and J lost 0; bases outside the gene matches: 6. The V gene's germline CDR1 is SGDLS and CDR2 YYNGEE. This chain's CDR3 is CASSVAGTGGSYNEQFF. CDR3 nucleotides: TGTGCCAGCAGCGTAGCAGGTACGGGGGGCTCCTACAATGAGCAGTTCTTC.

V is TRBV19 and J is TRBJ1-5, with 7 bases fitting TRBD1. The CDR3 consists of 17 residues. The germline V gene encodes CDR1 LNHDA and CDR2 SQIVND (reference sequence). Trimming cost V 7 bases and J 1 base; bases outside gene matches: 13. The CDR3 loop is CASKAWTGTPSNQPQHF. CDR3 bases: TGTGCCAGTAAAGCTTGGACAGGAACCCCCAGCAATCAGCCCCAGCATTTT.

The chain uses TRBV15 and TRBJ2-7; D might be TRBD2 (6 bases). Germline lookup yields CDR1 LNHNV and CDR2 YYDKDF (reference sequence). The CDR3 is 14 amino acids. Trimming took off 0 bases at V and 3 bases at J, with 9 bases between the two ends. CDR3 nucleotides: TGTGCCACCAGCAGAGATGACGGGGGCTACGAGCAGTACTTC. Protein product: CATSRDDGGYEQYF.

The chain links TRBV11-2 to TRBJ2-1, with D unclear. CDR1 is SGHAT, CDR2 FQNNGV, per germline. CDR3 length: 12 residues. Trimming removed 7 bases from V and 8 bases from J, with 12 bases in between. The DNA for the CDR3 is TGTGCCAGCAATTTGAACTTCTATGAGCAGTTCTTC. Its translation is CASNLNFYEQFF. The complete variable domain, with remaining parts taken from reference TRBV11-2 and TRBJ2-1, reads EAGVAQSPRYKIIEKRQSVAFWCNPISGHATLYWYQQILGQGPKLLIQFQNNGVVDDSQLPKDRFSAERLKGVDSTLKIQPAKLEDSAVYLCASNLNFYEQFFGPGTRLTVL.

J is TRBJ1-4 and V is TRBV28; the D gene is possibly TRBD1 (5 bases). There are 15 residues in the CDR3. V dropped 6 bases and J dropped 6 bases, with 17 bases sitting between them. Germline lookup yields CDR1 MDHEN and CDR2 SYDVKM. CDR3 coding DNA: TGTGCCAGCAGGGATCGGGGCAGGGCCGATGAAAAACTGTTTTTT. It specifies CASRDRGRADEKLFF.

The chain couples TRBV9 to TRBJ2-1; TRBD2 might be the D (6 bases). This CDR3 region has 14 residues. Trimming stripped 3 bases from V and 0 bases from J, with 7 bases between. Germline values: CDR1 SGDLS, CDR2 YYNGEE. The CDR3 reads CASSGGLSYNEQFF. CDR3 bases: TGTGCCAGCAGCGGGGGACTCTCCTACAATGAGCAGTTCTTC.

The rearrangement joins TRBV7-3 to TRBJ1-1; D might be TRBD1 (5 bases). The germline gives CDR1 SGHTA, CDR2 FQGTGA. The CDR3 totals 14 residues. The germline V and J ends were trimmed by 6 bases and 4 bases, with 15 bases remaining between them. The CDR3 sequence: CASRRDSAGTEAFF. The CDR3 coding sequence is TGTGCCAGCAGGAGGGACTCGGCGGGCACTGAAGCTTTCTTT.

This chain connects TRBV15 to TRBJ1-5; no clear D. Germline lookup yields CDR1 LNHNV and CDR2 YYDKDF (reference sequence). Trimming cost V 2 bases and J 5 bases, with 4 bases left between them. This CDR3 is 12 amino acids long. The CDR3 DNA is TGTGCCACCAGCAGAATAGATCAGCCCCAGCATTTT. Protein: CATSRIDQPQHF.

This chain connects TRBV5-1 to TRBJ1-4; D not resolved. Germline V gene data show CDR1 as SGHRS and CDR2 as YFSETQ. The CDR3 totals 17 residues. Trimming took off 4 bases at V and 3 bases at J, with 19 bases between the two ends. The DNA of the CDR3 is TGCGCCAGCAGCCTACAAGGGTGGGGTGATGCTAATGAAAAACTGTTTTTT. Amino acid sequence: CASSLQGWGDANEKLFF.

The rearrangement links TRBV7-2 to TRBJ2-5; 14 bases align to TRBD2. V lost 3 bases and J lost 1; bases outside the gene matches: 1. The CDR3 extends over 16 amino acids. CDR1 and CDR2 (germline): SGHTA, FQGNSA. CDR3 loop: CASSFGLAGGQETQYF. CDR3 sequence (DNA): TGTGCCAGCAGCTTCGGACTAGCGGGGGGCCAAGAGACCCAGTACTTC.

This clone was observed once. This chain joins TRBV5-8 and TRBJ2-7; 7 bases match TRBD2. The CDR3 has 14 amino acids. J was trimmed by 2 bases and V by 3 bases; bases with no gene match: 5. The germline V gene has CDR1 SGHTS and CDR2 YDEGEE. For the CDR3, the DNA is TGTGCCAGCAGCTCATCTAGCGGTACCTACGAGCAGTACTTC. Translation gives CASSSSSGTYEQYF.

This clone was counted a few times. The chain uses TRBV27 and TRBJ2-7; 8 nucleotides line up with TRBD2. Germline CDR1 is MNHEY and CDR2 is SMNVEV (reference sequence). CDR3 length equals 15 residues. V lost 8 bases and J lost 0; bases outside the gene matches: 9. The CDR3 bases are TGTGCCAGCGGCCCTAGCGGGCCGAGCTCCTACGAGCAGTACTTC. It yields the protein CASGPSGPSSYEQYF.

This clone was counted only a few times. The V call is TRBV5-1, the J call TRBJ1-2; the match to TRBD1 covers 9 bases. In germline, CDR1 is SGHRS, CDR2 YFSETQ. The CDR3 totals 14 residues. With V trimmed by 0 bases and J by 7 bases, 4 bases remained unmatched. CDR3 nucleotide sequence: TGCGCCAGCAGCTTGGAACCGACAGGGGGTGGCTACACCTTC. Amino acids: CASSLEPTGGGYTF.

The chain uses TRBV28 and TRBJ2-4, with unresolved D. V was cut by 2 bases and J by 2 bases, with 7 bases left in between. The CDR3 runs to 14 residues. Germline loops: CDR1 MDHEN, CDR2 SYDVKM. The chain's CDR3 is CASSLRRSKNIQYF. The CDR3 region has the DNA TGTGCCAGCAGTTTACGAAGATCCAAAAACATTCAGTACTTC.

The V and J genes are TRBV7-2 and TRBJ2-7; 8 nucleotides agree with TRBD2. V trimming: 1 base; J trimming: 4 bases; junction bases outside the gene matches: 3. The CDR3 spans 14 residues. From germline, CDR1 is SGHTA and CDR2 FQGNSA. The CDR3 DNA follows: TGTGCCAGCAGCTTAGACGGGGGGGCATACGAGCAGTACTTC. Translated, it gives CASSLDGGAYEQYF. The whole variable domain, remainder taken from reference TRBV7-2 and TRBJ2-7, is GAGVSQSPSNKVTEKGKDVELRCDPISGHTALYWYRQSLGQGLEFLIYFQGNSAPDKSGLPSDRFSAERTGGSVSTLTIQRTQQEDSAVYLCASSLDGGAYEQYFGPGTRLTVT.

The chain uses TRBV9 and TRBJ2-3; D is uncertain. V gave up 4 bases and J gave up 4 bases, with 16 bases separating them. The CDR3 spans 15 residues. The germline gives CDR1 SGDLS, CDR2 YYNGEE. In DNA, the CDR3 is TGTGCCAGCAGCCACGGTGGTTTCCGCGCAGATACGCAGTATTTT. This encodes CASSHGGFRADTQYF.

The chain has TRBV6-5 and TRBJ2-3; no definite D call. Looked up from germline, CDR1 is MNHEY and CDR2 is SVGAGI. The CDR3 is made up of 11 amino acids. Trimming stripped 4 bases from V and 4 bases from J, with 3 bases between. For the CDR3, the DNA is TGTGCCAGCAGTTTGTCAGATACGCAGTATTTT. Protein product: CASSLSDTQYF.

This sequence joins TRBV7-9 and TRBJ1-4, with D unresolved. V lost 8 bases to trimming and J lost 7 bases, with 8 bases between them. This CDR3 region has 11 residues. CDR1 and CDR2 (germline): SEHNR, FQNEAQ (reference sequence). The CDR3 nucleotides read TGTGCCAGCGGCGAGAGTGAAAAACTGTTTTTT. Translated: CASGESEKLFF.

CDR3 loop: CASSLSQGIEAFF. In DNA, the CDR3 is TGTGCCAGCAGCTTATCGCAGGGAATTGAAGCTTTCTTT. This chain joins TRBV7-9 and TRBJ1-1; a possible D gene is TRBD1 (5 bases). Trimming cost V 2 bases and J 7 bases, with 11 bases left between them. The CDR3 covers 13 residues. CDR1 and CDR2 from the germline V gene are SEHNR and FQNEAQ (reference sequence).

DNA for the CDR3: TGCGCCAGCAGCCAAGGACTAGGCTGGGGGGGGGAGCTGTTTTTT. Translation gives CASSQGLGWGGELFF. This rearrangement joins TRBV4-1 to TRBJ2-2, with a weak D call TRBD2 (6 bases). CDR3 length: 15 amino acids. Trimming took 1 base from V and 8 from J, leaving 14 bases between them. Germline V lookup: CDR1 MGHRA, CDR2 YSYEKL.

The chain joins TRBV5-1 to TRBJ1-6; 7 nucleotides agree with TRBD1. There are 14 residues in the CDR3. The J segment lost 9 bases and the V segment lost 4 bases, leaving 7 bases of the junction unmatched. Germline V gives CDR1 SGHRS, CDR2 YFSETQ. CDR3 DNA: TGCGCCAGCAGCAAGGGACAGTGGACTTCACCCCTCCACTTT. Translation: CASSKGQWTSPLHF.